This TCR beta chain is drawn from a study of blood T cell repertoires in COVID-19. Whole-study context: Nucleic acid was either cDNA or gDNA, and it came from T cells, B-cell-depleted T cells, or PBMCs.

Methods used by the authors: Estimation of nucleated cell counts was performed using reference gene primer amplification. Assay used: immunoSEQ multiplex PCR; TCRdb lists only in-frame clones, some missing. The V and J calls and the clone size are those of that table, but D and trimming were determined from the DNA. This sample has some 100,000 clones, with around 93% found just once. The V and J ends lost 3 bases and 5 bases respectively, with 5 bases between them. This CDR3 has 12 amino acids. Germline V gene data show CDR1 as SEHNR and CDR2 as FQNEAQ (reference sequence). Sequenced: peripheral blood. V and J are TRBV7-9 and TRBJ1-5; maybe TRBD1 (5 bases). This clonotype was obtained from a man aged 50-60 years with acute or convalescent COVID-19. CDR3 bases: TGTGCCAGCAGCTTCAGGGATCAGCCCCAGCATTTT. This sequence encodes CASSFRDQPQHF.